The 25 T cell receptor beta chains below all came from one sample that was sequenced in a study of OX40 agonist ivuxolimab in advanced cancers. TCRdb's table, derived via immunoSEQ multiplex PCR, lists solely in-frame clones and lacks some. The repertoire includes about 77,000 clones, about 94% of them detected once, and around 21% sits in the top ten. Sequences were derived from CD4+ or CD8+ T cells sorted from blood, sampled in a trial of the OX40 agonist ivuxolimab. These TCRs come from an adult with an advanced solid tumor such as melanoma, head and neck, liver or kidney cancer.

V is TRBV27 and J is TRBJ2-5; possibly TRBD2 for D (6 bases). The ends were cut back, 6 bases at V and 5 bases at J, with 28 bases in the middle. Germline CDR1 and CDR2: MNHEY and SMNVEV (reference sequence). The CDR3 extends over 18 amino acids. The CDR3, as DNA: TGTGCCAGCAGCCCCCTGGGGGTTTCGGGAGTGGTGCGGGAGACCCAGTACTTC. Its protein product is CASSPLGVSGVVRETQYF.

V and J are TRBV19 and TRBJ1-5, with D tentatively TRBD1 (5 bases). The germline CDR1 and CDR2 sequences are LNHDA and SQIVND (reference sequence). Trimming stripped 3 bases from V and 3 bases from J, with 12 bases between. CDR3 length: 15 amino acids. In nucleotides, the CDR3 is TGTGCCAGTAGTATCTGGGACGGCGACAATCAGCCCCAGCATTTT. It translates to CASSIWDGDNQPQHF.

The chain is built from TRBV7-9 and TRBJ2-1; 8 bases match TRBD1. The V gene's germline CDR1 is SEHNR and CDR2 FQNEAQ (reference sequence). There are 14 residues in the CDR3. V lost 4 bases to trimming and J lost 3 bases; unmatched junction nucleotides: 2. For the CDR3, the DNA is TGTGCCAGCAGCTCAGGACAGGGCTACAATGAGCAGTTCTTC. This translates into CASSSGQGYNEQFF. The variable domain in full, with the rest retrieved from reference TRBV7-9 and TRBJ2-1, is DTGVSQNPRHKITKRGQNVTFRCDPISEHNRLYWYRQTLGQGPEFLTYFQNEAQLEKSRLLSDRFSAERPKGSFSTLEIQRTEQGDSAMYLCASSSGQGYNEQFFGPGTRLTVL.

The chain recombines TRBV7-6 with TRBJ1-1; 8 nucleotides line up with TRBD1. CDR1 is SGHVS, CDR2 FNYEAQ, per germline. The ends lost 6 bases at V and 3 bases at J; junction bases unmatched: 6. The CDR3 extends over 14 amino acids. CDR3 bases: TGTGCCAGCAGGAATCAGGGGGCGTACACTGAAGCTTTCTTT. It codes for CASRNQGAYTEAFF.

This rearrangement joins TRBV27 to TRBJ2-3, with a tentative D call TRBD1 (5 bases). The CDR3 is 14 residues long. Germline CDR1 is MNHEY and CDR2 is SMNVEV (reference sequence). V was clipped by 4 bases and J by 3 bases, with 11 bases between them. The CDR3 protein is CASSSSSGTDTQYF. The CDR3 DNA reads as TGTGCCAGCAGTTCGTCCTCAGGGACAGATACGCAGTATTTT.

The chain is built from TRBV12-5 and TRBJ1-1; perhaps TRBD1 as D (5 bases). V was cut by 1 base and J by 3 bases, with 6 bases left in between. The CDR3 length is 13 residues. Germline V lookup: CDR1 LGHNT, CDR2 FRNRAP. CDR3 coding DNA: TGTGCTAGTGGTTTGGAAGGGGACACTGAAGCTTTCTTT. Protein sequence: CASGLEGDTEAFF.

The rearrangement joins TRBV19 to TRBJ2-7; D perhaps matches TRBD2 (5 bases). This CDR3 comprises 13 residues. Between the trimmed V and J ends, which lost 6 bases and 0 bases, there was a span of 9 bases. The germline CDR1 and CDR2 sequences are LNHDA and SQIVND (reference sequence). The CDR3 loop is CASREVGSYEQYF. The CDR3 nucleotides read TGTGCCAGTAGGGAGGTCGGCTCCTACGAGCAGTACTTC.

The chain joins TRBV6-6 to TRBJ2-3; TRBD1 aligns across 7 bases. The CDR3 is made up of 15 amino acids. Losses at the gene ends were 2 bases for V and 4 bases for J; bases not matched to a gene: 6. In germline, CDR1 is MNHNY, CDR2 SVGAGI (reference sequence). CDR3 amino acids: CASSYPGQVADTQYF. CDR3 nucleotide sequence: TGTGCCAGCAGTTACCCCGGACAGGTCGCAGATACGCAGTATTTT.

V gene TRBV19 combines with J gene TRBJ1-5, with D maybe TRBD1 (6 bases). The CDR3 totals 15 residues. Germline-derived CDR1 and CDR2 are LNHDA and SQIVND (reference sequence). V lost 5 bases and J lost 4, with 15 bases in between. The CDR3 here is CASSPGPDSNQPQHF. The CDR3 coding sequence is TGTGCCAGTAGTCCTGGCCCGGACAGTAATCAGCCCCAGCATTTT.

The gene calls are TRBV6-5 and TRBJ1-5; a weak D match, TRBD1 (5 bases). Germline V gene sequence: CDR1 MNHEY, CDR2 SVGAGI. This CDR3 spans 13 amino acids. Between the trimmed V and J ends, which lost 2 bases and 6 bases, there was a span of 8 bases. This CDR3 reads CASSYKGSQPQHF. Written as DNA, the CDR3 is TGTGCCAGCAGTTACAAGGGGTCTCAGCCCCAGCATTTT.

This clone was detected once. The chain carries TRBV7-9 and TRBJ1-3, with 7 positions matching TRBD1. The germline gives CDR1 SEHNR, CDR2 FQNEAQ (reference sequence). The CDR3 totals 11 residues. The V and J ends lost 5 bases and 15 bases, in that order; junction bases with no gene match: 7. The CDR3 sequence: CASSPQGMEYF. CDR3 sequence (DNA): TGTGCCAGCAGCCCACAGGGGATGGAATATTTT.

The chain employs TRBV5-1 and TRBJ2-5, with 7 bases fitting TRBD1. Germline V lookup: CDR1 SGHRS, CDR2 YFSETQ. The CDR3 loop spans 16 amino acids. With V trimmed by 0 bases and J by 3 bases, 8 bases remained unmatched. CDR3 coding DNA: TGCGCCAGCAGCTTGGCCCGGGCTACAGGGGAAGAGACCCAGTACTTC. It codes for CASSLARATGEETQYF.

This chain's CDR3 is CASSSDRGLGDGYTF. The CDR3 DNA reads TGTGCCAGCAGCTCGGACAGGGGGCTTGGGGATGGCTACACCTTC. The chain uses TRBV7-9 and TRBJ1-2; the match to TRBD1 covers 11 bases. V lost 4 bases, J lost 6 bases, and 7 bases stayed unmatched. In germline, CDR1 is SEHNR, CDR2 FQNEAQ (reference sequence). The CDR3 loop spans 15 amino acids.

CDR3 sequence reads: CASSPFRDVSREQYF. In nucleotides, the CDR3 is TGCGCCAGCAGCCCGTTCCGGGACGTCTCGCGCGAGCAGTACTTC. V and J are TRBV5-1 and TRBJ2-7, with D perhaps matching TRBD1 or TRBD2 (5 bases each). The CDR3 totals 15 residues. Germline assignment: CDR1 SGHRS and CDR2 YFSETQ. Trimming took off 4 bases at V and 6 bases at J, with 20 bases between the two ends.

The V and J genes are TRBV4-3 and TRBJ1-4, with D possibly being TRBD1 (6 bases). Looked up from germline, CDR1 is LGHNA and CDR2 is YSLEER. The CDR3 runs to 15 residues. The germline V and J ends were trimmed by 1 base and 6 bases, with 12 bases remaining between them. The CDR3 spells CASSQVRGRYEKLFF. CDR3 sequence (DNA): TGCGCCAGCAGCCAAGTCCGGGGGCGGTATGAAAAACTGTTTTTT.

The gene calls are TRBV18 and TRBJ2-5, with D perhaps matching TRBD1 (5 bases). The germline V gene has CDR1 KGHSH and CDR2 LQKENI. The CDR3 runs to 15 residues. V lost 2 bases, J lost 5 bases, and 15 bases lay in between. CDR3 region: CASSPSQGEVETQYF. The CDR3 bases are TGTGCCAGCTCACCATCCCAGGGTGAGGTGGAGACCCAGTACTTC.

V gene TRBV6-5 combines with J gene TRBJ1-1; D possibly corresponds to TRBD1 (5 bases). Between the trimmed V and J ends, which lost 7 bases and 4 bases, there was a span of 13 bases. The CDR3 runs 13 residues. CDR1 and CDR2 (germline): MNHEY, SVGAGI. The CDR3 coding sequence is TGTGCCAGCACTCTCTCTGGGGGCACTGAAGCTTTCTTT. This encodes CASTLSGGTEAFF.

This chain connects TRBV30 to TRBJ2-3, with TRBD1 identical over 7 bases. The J segment lost 4 bases and the V segment lost 5 bases, leaving 3 bases of the junction unmatched. CDR3 length: 12 residues. Germline CDR1 reads GTSNPN; CDR2 reads SVGIG (reference sequence). The DNA for the CDR3 is TGTGCCTGGGAGGGGGCTTCAGATACGCAGTATTTT. Amino acids: CAWEGASDTQYF.

The chain recombines TRBV6-6 with TRBJ1-1; D possibly corresponds to TRBD1 (5 bases). There are 15 residues in the CDR3. Germline values: CDR1 MNHNY, CDR2 SVGAGI (reference sequence). V was trimmed by 2 bases and J by 4 bases, leaving 14 bases between them. The CDR3 DNA reads TGTGCCAGCAGTTACGTCGGGGCAGGCCCCACTGAAGCTTTCTTT. It is translated as CASSYVGAGPTEAFF.

V usage is TRBV27 and J usage is TRBJ2-2; 7 bases match TRBD1. The germline gives CDR1 MNHEY, CDR2 SMNVEV (reference sequence). CDR3 length equals 16 residues. J gave up 3 bases and V 5 bases, and 9 bases lay outside the gene matches. CDR3 coding DNA: TGTGCCAGCAGTCCTCAACAGGGGTCGGACACCGGGGAGCTGTTTTTT. It is translated as CASSPQQGSDTGELFF.

In its sample, this clone was seen once. This chain links TRBV7-9 with TRBJ1-4; the D gene is possibly TRBD1 (5 bases). Germline V CDR1 and CDR2: SEHNR, FQNEAQ (reference sequence). V was trimmed by 1 base and J by 11 bases, leaving 14 bases between them. This CDR3 spans 14 amino acids. The CDR3 loop reads CASSLGRGLGKLFF. The CDR3 nucleotides read TGTGCCAGCAGCTTAGGACGGGGGTTGGGGAAACTGTTTTTT. Drawing the rest from reference TRBV7-9 and TRBJ1-4, the complete variable domain is DTGVSQNPRHKITKRGQNVTFRCDPISEHNRLYWYRQTLGQGPEFLTYFQNEAQLEKSRLLSDRFSAERPKGSFSTLEIQRTEQGDSAMYLCASSLGRGLGKLFFGSGTQLSVL.

This sequence joins TRBV6-5 and TRBJ1-5; D is ambiguous. Germline CDR1 and CDR2: MNHEY and SVGAGI. V gave up 6 bases and J gave up 7 bases, with 10 bases separating them. CDR3 size: 12 residues. The CDR3 region is CASRSVEQPQHF. The CDR3 nucleotides read TGTGCCAGCAGATCAGTGGAACAGCCCCAGCATTTT.

V usage is TRBV15 and J usage is TRBJ2-7; D gene uncertain. With 0 bases removed from V and 3 bases from J, the gap between germline ends came to 9 bases. CDR1 LNHNV and CDR2 YYDKDF come from the germline V gene (reference sequence). This CDR3 has 14 residues. DNA for the CDR3: TGTGCCACCAGCAGAGATACCCCCTACTACGAGCAGTACTTC. This codes for CATSRDTPYYEQYF.

CDR3 nucleotides: TGTGCCAGCAGTTTAGTAGTTAGCGACTACGAGCAGTACTTC. It is translated as CASSLVVSDYEQYF. The gene calls are TRBV27 and TRBJ2-5, with D possibly TRBD2 on 5 matching bases. The end of the DNA fits TRBJ2-7 better, so the J call may be wrong. There are 14 residues in the CDR3. Germline V gene lookup returns CDR1 MNHEY and CDR2 SMNVEV (reference sequence).

This chain uses TRBV19 with TRBJ1-1; 8 nucleotides line up with TRBD1. After removal of 3 bases from V and 8 bases from J, the junction contained 5 bases not matched to a gene. This CDR3 has 13 residues. Germline lookup yields CDR1 LNHDA and CDR2 SQIVND (reference sequence). CDR3 residues: CASSIAGGAEAFF. The CDR3 region has the DNA TGTGCCAGTAGTATCGCAGGGGGCGCGGAAGCTTTCTTT.